This T cell receptor beta chain derives from a study of blood T cell repertoires in COVID-19. Study-wide background: Some COVID-19 samples were acute and others convalescent; all came from the United States, Italy and Spain. T cells, B-cell-depleted T cells, or PBMCs provided the cDNA or gDNA that served as material.

In the original processing: Counts of nucleated cells, estimated from reference gene primer amplification, were obtained. Sequencing was performed with immunoSEQ multiplex PCR; in TCRdb, only in-frame clones are kept and a portion is missing. The V and J calls and clone size were taken over from that table, and D and trimming were inferred from the DNA. The table has 200,000 to 250,000 clones, around 85% seen once. CDR1 and CDR2 (germline): SGHNT, YENEEA. J gave up 4 bases and V 6 bases, and 5 bases lay outside the gene matches. The CDR3 contains 14 residues. This receptor was taken from a middle-aged woman with active or convalescent COVID-19. The specimen sequenced was peripheral blood. The chain uses TRBV11-3 and TRBJ1-3; 8 nucleotides match TRBD1. The CDR3 DNA reads TGTGCCAGCAGTCCCGGGACAGGAGGAAACACCATATATTTT. Translating gives CASSPGTGGNTIYF.